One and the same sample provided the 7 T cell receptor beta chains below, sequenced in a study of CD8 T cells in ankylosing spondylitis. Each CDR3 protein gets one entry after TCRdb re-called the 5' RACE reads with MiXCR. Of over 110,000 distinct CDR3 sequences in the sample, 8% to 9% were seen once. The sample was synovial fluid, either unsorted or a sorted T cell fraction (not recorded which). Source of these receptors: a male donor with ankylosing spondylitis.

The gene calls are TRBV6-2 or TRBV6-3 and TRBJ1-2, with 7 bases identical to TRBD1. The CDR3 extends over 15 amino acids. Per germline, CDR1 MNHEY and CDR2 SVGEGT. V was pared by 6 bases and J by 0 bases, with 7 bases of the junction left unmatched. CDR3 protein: CASSHPGTANYGYTF. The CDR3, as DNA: TGTGCCAGCAGCCATCCCGGGACAGCTAACTATGGCTACACCTTC.

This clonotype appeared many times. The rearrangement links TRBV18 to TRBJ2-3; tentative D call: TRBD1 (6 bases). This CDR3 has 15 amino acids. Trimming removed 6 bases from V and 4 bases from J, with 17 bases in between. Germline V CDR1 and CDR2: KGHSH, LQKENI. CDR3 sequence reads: CASSLQGRDADTQYF. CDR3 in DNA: TGTGCCAGCTCCCTACAGGGACGGGACGCAGATACGCAGTATTTT.

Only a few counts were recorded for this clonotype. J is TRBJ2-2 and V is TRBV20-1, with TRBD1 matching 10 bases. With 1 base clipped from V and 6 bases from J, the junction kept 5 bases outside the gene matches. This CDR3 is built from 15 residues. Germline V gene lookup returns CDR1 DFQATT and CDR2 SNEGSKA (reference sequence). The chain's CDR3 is CSARVSGTGAGELFF. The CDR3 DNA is TGCAGTGCTAGAGTCTCCGGGACAGGGGCCGGGGAGCTGTTTTTT.

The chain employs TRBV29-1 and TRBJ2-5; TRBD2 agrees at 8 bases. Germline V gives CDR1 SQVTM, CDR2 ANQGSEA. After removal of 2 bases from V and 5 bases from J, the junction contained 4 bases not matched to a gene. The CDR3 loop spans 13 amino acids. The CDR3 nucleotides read TGCAGCGTTGAAATAGGCGGGGGGGAGACCCAGTACTTC. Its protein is CSVEIGGGETQYF.

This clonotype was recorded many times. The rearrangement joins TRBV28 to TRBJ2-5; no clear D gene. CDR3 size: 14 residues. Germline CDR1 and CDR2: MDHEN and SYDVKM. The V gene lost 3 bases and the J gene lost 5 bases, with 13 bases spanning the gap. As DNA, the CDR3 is TGTGCCAGCAGTTTCCGACAATTTACGGAGACCCAGTACTTC. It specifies CASSFRQFTETQYF.

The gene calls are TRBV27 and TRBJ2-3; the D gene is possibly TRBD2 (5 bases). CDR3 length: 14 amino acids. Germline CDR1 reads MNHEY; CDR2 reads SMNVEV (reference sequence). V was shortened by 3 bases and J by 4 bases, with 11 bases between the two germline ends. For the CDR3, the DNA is TGTGCCAGCAGTTTGGTCCCCGGGGCAGATACGCAGTATTTT. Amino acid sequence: CASSLVPGADTQYF.

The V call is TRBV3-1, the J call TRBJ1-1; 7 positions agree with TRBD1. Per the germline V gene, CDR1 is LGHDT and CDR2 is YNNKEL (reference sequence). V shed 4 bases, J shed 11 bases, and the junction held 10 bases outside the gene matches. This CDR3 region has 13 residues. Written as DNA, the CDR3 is TGTGCCAGCAGCCGCCAGTCACAGGGGTCCGCTTTCTTT. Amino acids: CASSRQSQGSAFF.